A single sample gave rise to the 18 T cell receptor beta chains below, sequenced in a study of response to subunit inactivated influenza vaccine listed by TCRdb under 2018. Library preparation used RT-PCR. The instrument was an Illumina HiSeq 2500. TCRdb reanalyzed the raw reads on its own, using fastp at Q25 for trimming and MiXCR for clone calling, and kept in-frame beta chains. CDR3 protein duplicates are merged, each entry listing the most common genes and DNA. The sample data list 650,000 to 800,000 distinct CDR3 sequences, and approximately 15% of these were observed just once. In total, the top ten clones hold around 7% of the sample. The input for sequencing was PBMCs from blood, taken roughly 2 weeks before vaccination. These receptors were obtained from a man aged 50 or older who received an inactivated influenza vaccine. Donor details come from another sample of the same person, matched by shared clones.

This chain uses TRBV12-3 or TRBV12-4 with TRBJ2-1; perhaps TRBD1 as D (5 bases). Deletions cut 5 bases from V and 8 bases from J, with 13 bases between. The CDR3 length is 13 residues. The DNA of the CDR3 is TGTGCCAGCAGTCCCCAGGGCCGAGATGAGCAGTTCTTC. Protein product: CASSPQGRDEQFF.

Here the CDR3 reads CASSPDGRYNEQFF. CDR3 coding DNA: TGTGCCAGCAGTCCGGACGGTCGATACAATGAGCAGTTCTTC. The chain couples TRBV2 to TRBJ2-1; D is unclear. The CDR3 sequence is 14 residues long. The ends were cut back, 5 bases at V and 4 bases at J, with 12 bases in the middle. Germline-derived CDR1 and CDR2 are SNHLY and FYNNEI.

This clonotype has just a few counts. The chain recombines TRBV9 with TRBJ2-1, with D perhaps matching TRBD1 or TRBD2 (6 bases each). Trimming shortened V by 0 bases and J by 3 bases, and 16 bases separated the two germline ends. Germline CDR1 is SGDLS and CDR2 is YYNGEE. The CDR3 consists of 17 residues. CDR3 bases: TGTGCCAGCAGCGTAGAGGTAAAGGGGGGAAACTACAATGAGCAGTTCTTC. Protein: CASSVEVKGGNYNEQFF.

This clonotype was seen a handful of times. The genes are TRBV20-1 and TRBJ2-3; possibly TRBD1 for D (6 bases). This CDR3 region has 14 residues. V lost 2 bases to trimming and J lost 2 bases, with 11 bases between them. Germline values: CDR1 DFQATT, CDR2 SNEGSKA (reference sequence). The CDR3 loop is CSARRGTTTDTQYF. CDR3 DNA sequence: TGCAGTGCTAGACGAGGGACAACCACAGATACGCAGTATTTT.

This clonotype showed up many times. The V call is TRBV20-1, the J call TRBJ2-7; TRBD1 agrees at 7 bases. CDR3 length: 15 residues. In germline, CDR1 is DFQATT, CDR2 SNEGSKA (reference sequence). V gave up 2 bases and J gave up 2 bases; unmatched junction bases: 9. The CDR3 sequence is CSARPSTGSAYEQYF. DNA of the CDR3: TGCAGTGCTAGACCCTCGACAGGGAGTGCCTACGAGCAGTACTTC.

This clonotype appeared a few times. The chain couples TRBV7-2 to TRBJ2-5; 8 bases map to TRBD1. The length of the CDR3 is 13 residues. V lost 6 bases and J lost 4; bases outside the gene matches: 4. Germline V gives CDR1 SGHTA, CDR2 FQGNSA. Here the CDR3 reads CASSATGVETQYF. CDR3 nucleotide sequence: TGTGCCAGCAGTGCGACAGGGGTAGAGACCCAGTACTTC.

This clonotype has a count of ten or more. The chain recombines TRBV2 with TRBJ2-7; weak D call: TRBD2 (5 bases). The CDR3 has 14 amino acids. Per the germline V gene, CDR1 is SNHLY and CDR2 is FYNNEI. V was shortened by 3 bases and J by 0 bases, with 9 bases between the two germline ends. The CDR3 coding sequence is TGTGCCAGCAGTGACGGGATCATCTCCTACGAGCAGTACTTC. Translation gives CASSDGIISYEQYF.

This chain connects TRBV5-1 to TRBJ2-7; 10 bases match TRBD2. CDR1 is SGHRS, CDR2 YFSETQ, per germline. Trimming at V came to 0 bases and at J to 3 bases, leaving 6 bases not matched to a gene. The CDR3 has 16 amino acids. For the CDR3, the DNA is TGCGCCAGCAGCTTGGAAGGACTAGCGGAGAACTACGAGCAGTACTTC. Translated, it gives CASSLEGLAENYEQYF. The whole variable domain, filled in from reference TRBV5-1 and TRBJ2-7, reads KAGVTQTPRYLIKTRGQQVTLSCSPISGHRSVSWYQQTPGQGLQFLFEYFSETQRNKGNFPGRFSGRQFSNSRSEMNVSTLELGDSALYLCASSLEGLAENYEQYFGPGTRLTVT.

V gene TRBV20-1 combines with J gene TRBJ2-3; D is possibly TRBD2 (7 bases). CDR3 length: 15 residues. The germline V and J ends were trimmed by 1 base and 5 bases, with 16 bases remaining between them. Per germline, CDR1 DFQATT and CDR2 SNEGSKA (reference sequence). CDR3: CSARARGAGEDTQYF. DNA for the CDR3: TGCAGTGCTAGAGCCCGGGGGGCGGGGGAAGATACGCAGTATTTT.

This clonotype was counted only a few times. V gene TRBV20-1 combines with J gene TRBJ2-6; perhaps TRBD1 as D (5 bases). Germline CDR1 and CDR2: DFQATT and SNEGSKA (reference sequence). The CDR3 loop spans 17 amino acids. V lost 5 bases, J lost 0 bases, and 17 bases lay in between. Written as DNA, the CDR3 is TGCAGTGCTCTTCTGGGGCAGAGTTCCTCTGGGGCCAACGTCCTGACTTTC. Amino acids: CSALLGQSSSGANVLTF.

The chain recombines TRBV10-3 with TRBJ1-4, with 11 bases that match TRBD1. The V gene's germline CDR1 is ENHRY and CDR2 SYGVKD. With V trimmed by 6 bases and J by 2 bases, 14 bases remained unmatched. The CDR3 extends over 19 amino acids. The CDR3 nucleotides read TGTGCCATCAGCGAACCCCTTGGACAGGGGGCAGGGACTAATGAAAAACTGTTTTTT. Translation gives CAISEPLGQGAGTNEKLFF.

The chain joins TRBV19 to TRBJ2-6; D not resolved. The germline gives CDR1 LNHDA, CDR2 SQIVND (reference sequence). CDR3 length: 16 residues. Trimming shortened V by 3 bases and J by 0 bases, and 9 bases separated the two germline ends. Here the CDR3 DNA reads TGTGCCAGTAGTATCACGTCCCGCTCTGGGGCCAACGTCCTGACTTTC. It is translated as CASSITSRSGANVLTF.

This clonotype was recorded a few times. The chain has TRBV20-1 and TRBJ1-2, with D possibly TRBD1 on 6 matching bases. Trimming removed 3 bases from V and 7 bases from J, with 15 bases in between. Germline values: CDR1 DFQATT, CDR2 SNEGSKA (reference sequence). The CDR3 contains 13 residues. CDR3 bases: TGCAGTGCTAGCTGGTGGGGGGCAGGTGGCTACACCTTC. This sequence encodes CSASWWGAGGYTF.

This clonotype came up a few times. The rearrangement links TRBV15 to TRBJ2-5, with a possible D match to TRBD2 (5 bases). V was cut by 0 bases and J by 4 bases, with 12 bases left in between. Germline CDR1 is LNHNV and CDR2 is YYDKDF (reference sequence). CDR3 size: 15 residues. In DNA, the CDR3 is TGTGCCACCAGCAGAGATAGAGGGATTGGAGAGACCCAGTACTTC. It yields the protein CATSRDRGIGETQYF.

This clonotype showed up just a few times. V and J are TRBV7-2 and TRBJ2-5; TRBD1 aligns across 7 bases. V gave up 1 base and J gave up 1 base; unmatched junction bases: 9. CDR1 is SGHTA and CDR2 is FQGNSA in the germline V gene. The CDR3 covers 17 residues. DNA of the CDR3: TGTGCCAGCAGCTTAGGCCGAGACAGGGTACTCCAAGAGACCCAGTACTTC. Translating it yields CASSLGRDRVLQETQYF.

This clonotype was seen a few times. V and J are TRBV5-1 and TRBJ2-5; 8 bases fit TRBD1. The CDR3 runs to 14 residues. Per the germline V gene, CDR1 is SGHRS and CDR2 is YFSETQ. The V segment lost 4 bases and the J segment 4 bases; nucleotides outside the gene matches: 6. The CDR3 region has the DNA TGCGCCAGCAGCGGAGGGACAGGTCCAGAGACCCAGTACTTC. Amino acid sequence: CASSGGTGPETQYF.

This clonotype came up a few times. This chain uses TRBV28 with TRBJ1-5, with a weak D call TRBD1 (6 bases). The CDR3 extends over 15 amino acids. Germline V gene data show CDR1 as MDHEN and CDR2 as SYDVKM. Trimming cost V 7 bases and J 9 bases, with 22 bases left between them. CDR3 loop: CASTMRQGGFRPQHF. Here the CDR3 DNA reads TGTGCCAGCACCATGAGACAAGGGGGGTTTCGGCCCCAGCATTTT.

This clonotype has a count of ten or more. This chain uses TRBV5-1 with TRBJ1-1; no definite D call. This CDR3 comprises 13 residues. The V end lost 4 bases, the J end lost 6 bases, and 13 bases lay between the germline ends. The germline gives CDR1 SGHRS, CDR2 YFSETQ. CDR3 coding DNA: TGCGCCAGCAGCCTGGAGGCGGACTCTGAAGCTTTCTTT. Translation gives CASSLEADSEAFF.